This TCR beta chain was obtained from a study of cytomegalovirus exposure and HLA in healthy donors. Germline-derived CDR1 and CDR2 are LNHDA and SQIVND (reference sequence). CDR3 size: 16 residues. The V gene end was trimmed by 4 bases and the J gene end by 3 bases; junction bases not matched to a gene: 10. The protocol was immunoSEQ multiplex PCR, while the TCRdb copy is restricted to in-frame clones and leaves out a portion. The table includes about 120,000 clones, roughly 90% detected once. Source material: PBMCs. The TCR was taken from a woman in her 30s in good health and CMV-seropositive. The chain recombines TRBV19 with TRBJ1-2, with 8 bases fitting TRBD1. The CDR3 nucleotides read TGTGCCAGTAGTAGTGTCCGGACAGGGTATGACTATGGCTACACCTTC. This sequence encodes CASSSVRTGYDYGYTF.